What follows are 29 T cell receptor beta chains derived from one specimen sequenced in a study of HIV-infected patients and healthy controls. TCRdb independently ran MiXCR on the 5' RACE reads; one entry per CDR3 protein. This repertoire shows about 63,000 distinct CDR3 sequences, about 17% found once; its top ten account for approximately 6%. The sample taken for sequencing was CD4+ T cells from blood. These receptors were collected from a human donor in good health.

The chain employs TRBV13 and TRBJ2-7, with TRBD2 identical over 10 bases. This CDR3 contains 14 residues. Trimming took 8 bases from V and 7 from J; bases not matched to a gene: 11. Germline V gene lookup returns CDR1 PRHDT and CDR2 FYEKMQ (reference sequence). Here the CDR3 reads CASVESGRAEEQYF. CDR3 nucleotides: TGTGCCAGCGTAGAGAGCGGGAGGGCGGAGGAGCAGTACTTC.

This clonotype was seen many times. The chain joins TRBV28 to TRBJ2-3; 10 positions agree with TRBD2. This CDR3 has 16 amino acids. CDR1 and CDR2 (germline): MDHEN, SYDVKM. V lost 6 bases to trimming and J lost 4 bases; unmatched junction nucleotides: 10. Written as DNA, the CDR3 is TGTGCCAGCAGCCATCCTACTAGCGGGGTTGCAGATACGCAGTATTTT. Translated: CASSHPTSGVADTQYF.

The gene calls are TRBV24-1 and TRBJ2-4; TRBD1 agrees at 7 bases. The CDR3 loop spans 15 amino acids. The germline V gene encodes CDR1 KGHDR and CDR2 SFDVKD. Trimming took 9 bases from V and 0 from J; bases not matched to a gene: 7. CDR3 in amino acids: CATGPDRKAKNIQYF. The DNA of the CDR3 is TGTGCCACCGGCCCGGACAGGAAAGCCAAAAACATTCAGTACTTC.

The CDR3 DNA sequence: TGTGCCAGTAGATCACCGGGACACGCCACGGGTTACAATGAGCAGTTCTTC. Protein product: CASRSPGHATGYNEQFF. The V call is TRBV19, the J call TRBJ2-1; a possible D gene is TRBD1 (6 bases). Trimming took 6 bases from V and 4 from J, leaving 22 bases between them. This CDR3 is built from 17 residues. The germline CDR1 and CDR2 sequences are LNHDA and SQIVND (reference sequence).

The sample holds a few counts of this clonotype. The chain employs TRBV20-1 and TRBJ2-1; TRBD2 might be the D (5 bases). The CDR3 covers 13 residues. CDR1 and CDR2 from the germline V gene are DFQATT and SNEGSKA (reference sequence). V lost 3 bases to trimming and J lost 9 bases, with 15 bases between them. The CDR3 reads CSASSIPGSEQFF. In nucleotides, the CDR3 is TGCAGTGCTAGCTCTATACCTGGGAGTGAGCAGTTCTTC.

The V call is TRBV19, the J call TRBJ1-5; D gene uncertain. CDR1 is LNHDA and CDR2 is SQIVND in the germline V gene (reference sequence). Trimming took 6 bases from V and 3 from J, leaving 21 bases between them. The CDR3 loop spans 17 amino acids. Here the CDR3 DNA reads TGTGCCAGTAGCCTGAGATTCCCAGGCAGTTACAATCAGCCCCAGCATTTT. Translation gives CASSLRFPGSYNQPQHF.

This sequence joins TRBV7-2 and TRBJ1-5; possibly TRBD1 for D (5 bases). The CDR3 is 14 residues long. Trimming stripped 2 bases from V and 4 bases from J, with 9 bases between. The germline V gene encodes CDR1 SGHTA and CDR2 FQGNSA. CDR3 bases: TGTGCCAGCAGCTTAACAGGTCCAAATCAGCCCCAGCATTTT. It encodes CASSLTGPNQPQHF.

The chain is built from TRBV28 and TRBJ2-5, with D perhaps matching TRBD1 (5 bases). The germline V gene has CDR1 MDHEN and CDR2 SYDVKM. Between the trimmed V and J ends, which lost 6 bases and 3 bases, there was a span of 17 bases. The CDR3 extends over 15 amino acids. CDR3 sequence (DNA): TGTGCCAGCAGCTCCCCGGCAGGGTATAAAGAGACCCAGTACTTC. This encodes CASSSPAGYKETQYF.

This clonotype was detected many times. The chain combines TRBV6-6 with TRBJ2-7, with D possibly TRBD1 on 8 matching bases. The CDR3 runs 14 residues. Germline V CDR1 and CDR2: MNHNY, SVGAGI (reference sequence). Trimming cost V 6 bases and J 4 bases, with 16 bases left between them. The CDR3 region is CASRSTGEGYEQYF. CDR3 in DNA: TGTGCCAGCAGATCGACAGGGGAGGGGTACGAGCAGTACTTC.

This clonotype occurred a few times. V is TRBV12-3 or TRBV12-4 and J is TRBJ2-2; D may be TRBD1 or TRBD2 (5 bases each). Trimming took 3 bases from V and 1 from J, leaving 9 bases between them. The CDR3 runs to 15 residues. The CDR3, as DNA: TGTGCCAGCAGTTTCGCAGGGAGGAACACCGGGGAGCTGTTTTTT. This sequence encodes CASSFAGRNTGELFF.

This clonotype has only a few counts. This rearrangement joins TRBV12-3 or TRBV12-4 to TRBJ2-7, with D possibly being TRBD2 (6 bases). There are 14 residues in the CDR3. V was clipped by 10 bases and J by 6 bases, with 22 bases between them. The CDR3 coding sequence is TGTGCCACCACAAAGGGCGGGGTTCGAGGCGAGCAGTACTTC. Protein: CATTKGGVRGEQYF.

This clonotype was detected a few times. This chain links TRBV12-3 or TRBV12-4 with TRBJ2-2; the match to TRBD2 covers 9 bases. V shed 4 bases, J shed 2 bases, and the junction held 2 bases outside the gene matches. The CDR3 covers 15 residues. The CDR3 DNA follows: TGTGCCAGCAGTTCGGGACTAGCTAACACCGGGGAGCTGTTTTTT. Translation: CASSSGLANTGELFF.

The chain couples TRBV5-1 to TRBJ2-5, with TRBD2 matching 9 bases. J lost 5 bases, V lost 0 bases, and 8 bases had no gene match. CDR3 length equals 16 residues. CDR1 is SGHRS, CDR2 YFSETQ, per germline. Here the CDR3 DNA reads TGCGCCAGCAGCTTGGGGCATAGCGGGAGTCAGGAGACCCAGTACTTC. This codes for CASSLGHSGSQETQYF. Supplemented by reference TRBV5-1 and TRBJ2-5, the full variable domain reads KAGVTQTPRYLIKTRGQQVTLSCSPISGHRSVSWYQQTPGQGLQFLFEYFSETQRNKGNFPGRFSGRQFSNSRSEMNVSTLELGDSALYLCASSLGHSGSQETQYFGPGTRLLVL.

This clonotype was seen many times. The genes are TRBV12-3 or TRBV12-4 and TRBJ1-3; 7 bases are a match to TRBD1. The CDR3 totals 15 residues. J lost 0 bases, V lost 4 bases, and 3 bases had no gene match. The CDR3 DNA reads TGTGCCAGCAGTTACCGGGACAGCTCTGGAAACACCATATATTTT. Translated: CASSYRDSSGNTIYF.

This clonotype occurred a few times. The chain links TRBV5-1 to TRBJ2-7, with D unclear. V lost 0 bases and J lost 4, with 5 bases in between. Germline CDR1 SGHRS, CDR2 YFSETQ. CDR3 length: 12 residues. DNA of the CDR3: TGCGCCAGCAGCTTGGCGGATTACGAGCAGTACTTC. Amino acids: CASSLADYEQYF. Variable domain in full (rest from reference TRBV5-1 and TRBJ2-7): KAGVTQTPRYLIKTRGQQVTLSCSPISGHRSVSWYQQTPGQGLQFLFEYFSETQRNKGNFPGRFSGRQFSNSRSEMNVSTLELGDSALYLCASSLADYEQYFGPGTRLTVT.

This clonotype was detected ten times or more. The gene calls are TRBV11-3 and TRBJ1-6; 7 nucleotides line up with TRBD1. Germline V gives CDR1 SGHNT, CDR2 YENEEA. The length of the CDR3 is 14 residues. The V and J ends lost 5 bases and 9 bases, in that order; junction bases with no gene match: 7. CDR3 in amino acids: CASSQTGFRSPLHF. For the CDR3, the DNA is TGTGCCAGCAGCCAGACAGGGTTTCGTTCACCCCTCCACTTT.

This clonotype was seen ten or more times. This chain links TRBV29-1 with TRBJ1-1, with a tentative D call TRBD1 (5 bases). This CDR3 has 13 amino acids. V gave up 7 bases and J gave up 4 bases, with 16 bases separating them. Per germline, CDR1 SQVTM and CDR2 ANQGSEA. CDR3 DNA sequence: TGCAGCGGGGAAGACAGCTTGGGCACTGAAGCTTTCTTT. This encodes CSGEDSLGTEAFF.

This clonotype was detected a few times. The chain uses TRBV12-3 or TRBV12-4 and TRBJ1-5, with a possible D match to TRBD1 (6 bases). The V end lost 6 bases, the J end lost 0 bases, and 12 bases lay between the germline ends. There are 15 residues in the CDR3. CDR3 in DNA: TGTGCCAGCAGACTTGGACAGCCTAGCAATCAGCCCCAGCATTTT. Protein: CASRLGQPSNQPQHF.

Here the CDR3 DNA reads TGTGCCAGTAGTATAGATGGGGAGCCCCAGCATTTT. Encoded protein: CASSIDGEPQHF. V is TRBV19 and J is TRBJ1-5; D remains unclear. The CDR3 is 12 amino acids. V was trimmed by 0 bases and J by 8 bases, leaving 5 bases between them. The germline gives CDR1 LNHDA, CDR2 SQIVND (reference sequence).

Many counts were recorded for this clonotype. The gene calls are TRBV4-2 and TRBJ1-1; 10 nucleotides line up with TRBD1. The length of the CDR3 is 15 residues. Germline CDR1 LGHNA, CDR2 YNFKEQ. The junction had 5 bases not matched to a gene; V was cut back by 2 bases and J by 5 bases. The CDR3 region is CASSQPGTGVTEAFF. The CDR3 DNA reads as TGTGCCAGCAGCCAACCTGGGACAGGGGTTACTGAAGCTTTCTTT.

This clonotype was detected once. V and J are TRBV25-1 and TRBJ2-3; D may be TRBD2 (5 bases). With 6 bases removed from V and 0 bases from J, the gap between germline ends came to 19 bases. This CDR3 has 17 amino acids. Per germline, CDR1 MGHDK and CDR2 SYGVNS. CDR3 sequence (DNA): TGTGCCAGCAGCGCGTCTAGCAGCGTGACTAGCACAGATACGCAGTATTTT. Protein product: CASSASSSVTSTDTQYF.

This clonotype was seen a few times. The rearrangement joins TRBV7-9 to TRBJ2-7; D perhaps matches TRBD1 (6 bases). Per germline, CDR1 SEHNR and CDR2 FQNEAQ (reference sequence). The CDR3 length is 16 residues. The V end was cut by 4 bases, the J end by 3 bases, with 19 bases between. CDR3 protein: CASSSTVGQGNYEQYF. DNA of the CDR3: TGTGCCAGCAGCTCGACGGTGGGCCAGGGGAACTACGAGCAGTACTTC.

The chain couples TRBV12-3 or TRBV12-4 to TRBJ2-3, with 12 positions matching TRBD1. Germline trimming cut 4 bases from V and 1 base from J; bases unmatched to any gene: 6. CDR3 size: 17 residues. The CDR3 DNA reads as TGTGCCAGCAGTTCCCGGGACAGGGGGCAGGGCACAGATACGCAGTATTTT. Encoded protein: CASSSRDRGQGTDTQYF.

The chain is built from TRBV7-9 and TRBJ2-1; 13 nucleotides align to TRBD2. The CDR3 is 17 residues long. The J segment lost 6 bases and the V segment lost 6 bases, leaving 11 bases of the junction unmatched. Germline V CDR1 and CDR2: SEHNR, FQNEAQ (reference sequence). The CDR3 spells CASSFLRTSGSLNEQFF. The CDR3 nucleotides are TGTGCCAGCAGTTTTCTTAGGACTAGCGGGAGCCTCAATGAGCAGTTCTTC.

This clonotype was detected many times. The J gene is TRBJ2-2, the V gene TRBV10-2; 11 bases align to TRBD2. The CDR3 totals 16 residues. After removal of 4 bases from V and 10 bases from J, the junction contained 11 bases not matched to a gene. The germline V gene encodes CDR1 WSHSY and CDR2 SAAADI. The CDR3 nucleotides read TGCGCCAGCAGTGCGCTAGCGGGGGGCAAGAAAGAGGAGCTGTTTTTT. It encodes CASSALAGGKKEELFF.

This clonotype has just a few counts. The DNA for the CDR3 is TGCGCCAGCAGCTTGGTCCCGGTGCCGGACAATGAGCAGTTCTTC. Translation gives CASSLVPVPDNEQFF. The rearrangement joins TRBV5-1 to TRBJ2-1; unclear D gene. The CDR3 has 15 amino acids. Germline assignment: CDR1 SGHRS and CDR2 YFSETQ. V dropped 0 bases and J dropped 5 bases, with 12 bases sitting between them.

The chain carries TRBV5-1 and TRBJ1-4; 10 bases line up with TRBD1. V was clipped by 5 bases and J by 8 bases; unmatched bases: 6. Germline CDR1 reads SGHRS; CDR2 reads YFSETQ. This CDR3 is built from 14 residues. The CDR3 is CASSSGQGNEKLFF. CDR3 nucleotide sequence: TGCGCCAGCAGTTCGGGACAGGGGAACGAAAAACTGTTTTTT.

The genes are TRBV24-1 and TRBJ1-5; TRBD1 matches at 9 bases. With 10 bases clipped from V and 5 bases from J, the junction kept 11 bases outside the gene matches. From germline, CDR1 is KGHDR and CDR2 SFDVKD. This CDR3 is 15 amino acids long. Here the CDR3 DNA reads TGTGCCACAGCAAGAACAGGGGGCTCGGATCAGCCCCAGCATTTT. Translation gives CATARTGGSDQPQHF.

The chain is built from TRBV29-1 and TRBJ2-1; D possibly corresponds to TRBD2 (5 bases). Trimming left V 5 bases short and J 5 bases short, with 16 bases between. Per germline, CDR1 SQVTM and CDR2 ANQGSEA. The CDR3 extends over 14 amino acids. The CDR3, as DNA: TGCAGCGTTCGCCTCCGGGGATTTGACAATGAGCAGTTCTTC. This codes for CSVRLRGFDNEQFF.